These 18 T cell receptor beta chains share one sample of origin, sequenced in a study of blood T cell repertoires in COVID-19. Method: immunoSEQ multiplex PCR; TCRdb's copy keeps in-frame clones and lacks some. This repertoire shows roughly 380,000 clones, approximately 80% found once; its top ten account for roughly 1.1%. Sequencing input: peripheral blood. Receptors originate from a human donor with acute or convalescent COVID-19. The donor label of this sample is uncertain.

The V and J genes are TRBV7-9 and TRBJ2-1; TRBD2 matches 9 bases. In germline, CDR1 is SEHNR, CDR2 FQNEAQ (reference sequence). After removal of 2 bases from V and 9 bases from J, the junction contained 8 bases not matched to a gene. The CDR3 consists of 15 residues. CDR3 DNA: TGTGCCAGCAGCTTACGTAGCGGGAGCTACTCTGAGCAGTTCTTC. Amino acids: CASSLRSGSYSEQFF.

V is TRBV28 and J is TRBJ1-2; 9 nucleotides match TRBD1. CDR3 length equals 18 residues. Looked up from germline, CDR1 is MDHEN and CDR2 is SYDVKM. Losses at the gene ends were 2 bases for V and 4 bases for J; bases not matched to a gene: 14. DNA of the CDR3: TGTGCCAGCAGTTTAAGGGGGCCCGGACAGGGGCTTTTCTATGGCTACACCTTC. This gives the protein CASSLRGPGQGLFYGYTF.

CDR3 bases: TGTGCCAGCAGCCTCGGACTAGCGGGAGGGCCTTACAATGAGCAGTTCTTC. This encodes CASSLGLAGGPYNEQFF. The V call is TRBV11-2, the J call TRBJ2-1, with 15 bases matching TRBD2. This CDR3 has 17 amino acids. V dropped 5 bases and J dropped 4; count of bases not matched to a gene: 6. Looked up from germline, CDR1 is SGHAT and CDR2 is FQNNGV.

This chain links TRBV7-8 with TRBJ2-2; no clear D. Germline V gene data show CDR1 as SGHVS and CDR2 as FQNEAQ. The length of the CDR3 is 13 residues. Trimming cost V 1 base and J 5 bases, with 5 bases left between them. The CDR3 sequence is CASSLVETGELFF. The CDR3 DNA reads TGTGCCAGCAGCTTAGTAGAGACCGGGGAGCTGTTTTTT. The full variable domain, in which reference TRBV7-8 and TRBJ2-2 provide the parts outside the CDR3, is GAGVSQSPRYKVAKRGQDVALRCDPISGHVSLFWYQQALGQGPEFLTYFQNEAQLDKSGLPSDRFFAERPEGSVSTLKIQRTQQEDSAVYLCASSLVETGELFFGEGSRLTVL.

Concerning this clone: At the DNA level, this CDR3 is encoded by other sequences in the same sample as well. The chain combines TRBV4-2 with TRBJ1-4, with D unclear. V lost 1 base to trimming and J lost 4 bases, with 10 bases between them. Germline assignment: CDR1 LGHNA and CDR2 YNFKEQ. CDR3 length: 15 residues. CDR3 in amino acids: CASSQVGVGNEKLFF. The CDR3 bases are TGTGCCAGCAGCCAAGTCGGGGTAGGTAATGAAAAACTGTTTTTT.

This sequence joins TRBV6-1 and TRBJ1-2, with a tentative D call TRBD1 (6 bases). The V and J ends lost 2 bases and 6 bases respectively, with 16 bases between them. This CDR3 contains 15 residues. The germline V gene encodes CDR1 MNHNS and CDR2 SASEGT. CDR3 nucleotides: TGTGCCAGCAGTGAACGAAGGGGGGGGAAGGATGGCTACACCTTC. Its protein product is CASSERRGGKDGYTF.

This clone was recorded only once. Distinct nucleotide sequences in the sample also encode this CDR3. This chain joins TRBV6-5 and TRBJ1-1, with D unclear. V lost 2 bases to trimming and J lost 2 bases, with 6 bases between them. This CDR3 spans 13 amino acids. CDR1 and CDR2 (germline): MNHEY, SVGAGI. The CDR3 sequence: CASSYEGNTEAFF. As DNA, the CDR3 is TGTGCCAGCAGTTACGAGGGAAACACTGAAGCTTTCTTT.

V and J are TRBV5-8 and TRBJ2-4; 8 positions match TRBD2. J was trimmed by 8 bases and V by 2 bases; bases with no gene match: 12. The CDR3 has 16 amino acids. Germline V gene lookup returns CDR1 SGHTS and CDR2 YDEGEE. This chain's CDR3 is CASSFGVAGRQDIQYF. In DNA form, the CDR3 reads TGTGCCAGCAGCTTCGGGGTAGCGGGGAGACAGGACATTCAGTACTTC. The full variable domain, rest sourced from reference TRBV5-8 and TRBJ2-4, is EAGVTQSPTHLIKTRGQQATLRCSPISGHTSVYWYQQALGLGLQFLLWYDEGEERNRGNFPPRFSGRQFPNYSSELNVNALELEDSALYLCASSFGVAGRQDIQYFGAGTRLSVL.

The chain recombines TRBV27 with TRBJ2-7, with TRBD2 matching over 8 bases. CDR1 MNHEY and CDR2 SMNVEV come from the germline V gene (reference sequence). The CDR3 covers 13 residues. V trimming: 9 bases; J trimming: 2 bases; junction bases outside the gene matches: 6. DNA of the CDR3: TGTGCCAGTGCGGGAGGCCGACCCTACGAGCAGTACTTC. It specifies CASAGGRPYEQYF.

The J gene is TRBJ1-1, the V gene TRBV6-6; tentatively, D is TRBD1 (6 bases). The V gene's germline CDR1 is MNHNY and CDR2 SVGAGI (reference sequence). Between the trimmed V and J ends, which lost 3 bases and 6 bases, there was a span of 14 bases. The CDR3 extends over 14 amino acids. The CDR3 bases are TGTGCCAGCAGTTATCCAGACAGGTTTGCTGAAGCTTTCTTT. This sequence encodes CASSYPDRFAEAFF.

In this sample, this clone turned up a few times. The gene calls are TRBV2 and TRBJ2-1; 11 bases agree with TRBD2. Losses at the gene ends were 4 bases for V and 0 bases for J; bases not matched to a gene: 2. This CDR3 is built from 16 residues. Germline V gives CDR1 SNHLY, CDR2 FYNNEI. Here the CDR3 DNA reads TGTGCCAGCAGTGTAGCGGGGGGGAGCTCCTACAATGAGCAGTTCTTC. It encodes CASSVAGGSSYNEQFF.

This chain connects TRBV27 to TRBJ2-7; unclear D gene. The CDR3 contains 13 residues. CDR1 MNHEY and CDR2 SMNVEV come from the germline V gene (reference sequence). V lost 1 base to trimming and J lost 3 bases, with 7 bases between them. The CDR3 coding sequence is TGTGCCAGCAGTTTATGGGCTAACTACGAGCAGTACTTC. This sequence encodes CASSLWANYEQYF.

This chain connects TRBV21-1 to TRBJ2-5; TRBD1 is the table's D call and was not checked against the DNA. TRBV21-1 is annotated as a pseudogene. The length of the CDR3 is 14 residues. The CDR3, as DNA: TGTGCCACCGACAGGGAGGCACCCCAAGAGACCCAGTACTTC. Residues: CATDREAPQETQYF.

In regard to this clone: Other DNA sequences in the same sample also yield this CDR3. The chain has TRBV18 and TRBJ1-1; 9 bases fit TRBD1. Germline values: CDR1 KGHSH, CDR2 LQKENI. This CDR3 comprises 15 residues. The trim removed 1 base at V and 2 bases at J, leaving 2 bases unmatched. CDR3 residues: CASSPQGQGNTEAFF. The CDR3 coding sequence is TGTGCCAGCTCACCACAGGGACAGGGCAACACTGAAGCTTTCTTT.

The CDR3 DNA reads TGCGCCAGCAGCAAACAGGGAACAGATACGCAGTATTTT. It encodes CASSKQGTDTQYF. The chain combines TRBV5-1 with TRBJ2-3; the D gene is possibly TRBD1 (6 bases). V was cut by 4 bases and J by 3 bases, with 9 bases left in between. CDR3 length: 13 residues. The germline CDR1 and CDR2 sequences are SGHRS and YFSETQ. Variable domain in full (rest from reference TRBV5-1 and TRBJ2-3): KAGVTQTPRYLIKTRGQQVTLSCSPISGHRSVSWYQQTPGQGLQFLFEYFSETQRNKGNFPGRFSGRQFSNSRSEMNVSTLELGDSALYLCASSKQGTDTQYFGPGTRLTVL.

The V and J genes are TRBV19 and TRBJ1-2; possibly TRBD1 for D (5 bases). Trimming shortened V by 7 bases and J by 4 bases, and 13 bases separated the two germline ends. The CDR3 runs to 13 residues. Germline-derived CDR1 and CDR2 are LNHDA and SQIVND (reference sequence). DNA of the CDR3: TGTGCCAGTACCGACAGAAGCCTCTATGGCTACACCTTC. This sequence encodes CASTDRSLYGYTF.

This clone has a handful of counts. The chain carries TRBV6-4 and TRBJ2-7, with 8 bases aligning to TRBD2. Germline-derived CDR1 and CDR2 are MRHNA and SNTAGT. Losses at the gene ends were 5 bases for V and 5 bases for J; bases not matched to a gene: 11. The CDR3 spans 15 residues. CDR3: CASSPPGGLGNEQYF. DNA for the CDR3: TGTGCCAGCAGTCCCCCGGGGGGACTAGGGAACGAGCAGTACTTC.

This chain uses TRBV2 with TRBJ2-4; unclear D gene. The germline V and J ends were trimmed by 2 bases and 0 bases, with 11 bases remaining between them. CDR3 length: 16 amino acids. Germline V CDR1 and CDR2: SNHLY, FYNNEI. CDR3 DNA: TGTGCCAGCAGTGAATTTGCAGGTGGAGCCAAAAACATTCAGTACTTC. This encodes CASSEFAGGAKNIQYF.